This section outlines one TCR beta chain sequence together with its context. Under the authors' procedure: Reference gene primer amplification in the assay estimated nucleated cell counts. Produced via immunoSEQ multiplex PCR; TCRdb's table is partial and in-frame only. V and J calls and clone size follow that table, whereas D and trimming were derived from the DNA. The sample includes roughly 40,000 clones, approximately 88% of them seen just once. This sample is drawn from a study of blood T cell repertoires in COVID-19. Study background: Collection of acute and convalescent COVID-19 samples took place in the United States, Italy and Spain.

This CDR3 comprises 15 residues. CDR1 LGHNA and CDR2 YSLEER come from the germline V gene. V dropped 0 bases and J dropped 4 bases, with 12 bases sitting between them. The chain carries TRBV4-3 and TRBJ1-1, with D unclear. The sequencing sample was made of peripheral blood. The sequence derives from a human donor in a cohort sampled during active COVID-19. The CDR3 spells CASSQELRVSTEAFF. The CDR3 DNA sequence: TGCGCCAGCAGCCAAGAACTCCGGGTTAGCACTGAAGCTTTCTTT.